This entry describes one T cell receptor (beta chain). The data were taken from a study of cytomegalovirus exposure and HLA in healthy donors. Study information: Researchers previously reported finding more than 100 million unique TCR beta sequences from around 200 million T cells.

It was with 60 Vbeta and 13 Jbeta primers that the PCR ran. Data came from immunoSEQ multiplex PCR; TCRdb stores just in-frame clones and leaves some out. The data contain 100,000 to 150,000 clones, 80% of them singletons. Material: PBMCs. This receptor was identified in a man aged 30 to 45 in good health and CMV-seronegative.

This CDR3 is CASSGNYNEQFF. The CDR3 DNA reads as TGTGCCAGCAGCGGGAATTACAATGAGCAGTTCTTC. The genes are TRBV2 and TRBJ2-1; possible D gene TRBD2, 5 bases. Germline CDR1 SNHLY, CDR2 FYNNEI. The CDR3 totals 12 residues. Trimming cost V 6 bases and J 4 bases, with 7 bases left between them.